The present entry profiles one T cell receptor (beta chain) with its context. The antigen is unknown. The data are from a study of glioma-infiltrating T cells after dendritic cell vaccination. Study results and caveats: No direct clonality-survival link was found; a diverse polyclonal response may matter.

The data were produced by immunoSEQ multiplex PCR, yet TCRdb's version contains in-frame clones alone and is incomplete. The sample lists approximately 110,000 clones; 85% to 90% were seen once. Described time point: after dendritic cell vaccination, including at tumor progression/relapse. Selection required adequate fresh-frozen tumor tissue plus more than two years' survival data. PBMC sampling occurred before vaccination, two weeks after the third dose, and at progression. The clonotype was recovered from a human donor with glioblastoma. The input for sequencing was blood, taken after dendritic cell vaccination.

The DNA of the CDR3 is TGTGCCAGCAGTTTAATAGCACAGGGTGCAACAACCGAGCAGTACTTC. Translating it yields CASSLIAQGATTEQYF. The rearrangement links TRBV27 to TRBJ2-7; D might be TRBD1 (6 bases). CDR1 MNHEY and CDR2 SMNVEV come from the germline V gene (reference sequence). CDR3 length: 16 residues. The V end lost 2 bases, the J end lost 6 bases, and 20 bases lay between the germline ends.